This T cell receptor (beta chain) derives from a study of blood T cell repertoires in COVID-19. Whole-study context: Collection of acute and convalescent COVID-19 samples took place in the United States, Italy and Spain. T cells, B-cell-depleted T cells, or PBMCs supplied cDNA or gDNA.

This clone was observed a handful of times. As processed by the authors: Amplified reference gene primers provided the basis for estimating nucleated cell counts. Sequencing used immunoSEQ multiplex PCR; TCRdb keeps in-frame clones, though not all of them. The V and J calls and clone size are taken from that table; D and trimming were inferred from the DNA. The sample has around 200,000 clones; more than 75% are singletons. This CDR3 region has 13 residues. CDR1 is MNHNY, CDR2 SVGAGI, per germline (reference sequence). The germline V and J ends were trimmed by 0 bases and 5 bases, with 5 bases remaining between them.

The clonotype was recovered from an elderly woman with acute or convalescent COVID-19. The sample was peripheral blood. The chain joins TRBV6-6 to TRBJ1-5; D gene unclear. The CDR3 here is CASSYSGDQPQHF. In nucleotides, the CDR3 is TGTGCCAGCAGTTACTCCGGGGATCAGCCCCAGCATTTT.